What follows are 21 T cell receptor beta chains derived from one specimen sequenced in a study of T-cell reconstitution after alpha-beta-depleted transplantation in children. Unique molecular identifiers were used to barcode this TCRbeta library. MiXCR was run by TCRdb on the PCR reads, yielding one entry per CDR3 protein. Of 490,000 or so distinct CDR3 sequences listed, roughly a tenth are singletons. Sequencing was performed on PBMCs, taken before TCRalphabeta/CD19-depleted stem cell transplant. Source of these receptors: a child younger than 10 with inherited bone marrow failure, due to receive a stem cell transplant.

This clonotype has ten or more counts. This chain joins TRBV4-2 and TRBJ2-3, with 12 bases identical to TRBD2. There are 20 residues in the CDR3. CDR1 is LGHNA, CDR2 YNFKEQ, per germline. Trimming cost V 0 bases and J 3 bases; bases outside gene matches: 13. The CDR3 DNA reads TGTGCCAGCAGCCAAGATGAGACTAGCGGGAGATTGAGGTTGACAGATACGCAGTATTTT. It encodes CASSQDETSGRLRLTDTQYF.

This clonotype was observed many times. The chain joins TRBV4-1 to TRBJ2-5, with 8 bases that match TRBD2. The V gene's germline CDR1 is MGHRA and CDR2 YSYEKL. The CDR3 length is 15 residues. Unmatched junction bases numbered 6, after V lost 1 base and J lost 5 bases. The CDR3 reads CASSQGAGVGETQYF. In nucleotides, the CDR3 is TGCGCCAGCAGCCAAGGAGCGGGAGTAGGGGAGACCCAGTACTTC.

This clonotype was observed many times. Here the CDR3 DNA reads TGTGCCACCAGTGATACTCTGACAGGGTTGAACACCGGGGAGCTGTTTTTT. Its protein is CATSDTLTGLNTGELFF. The genes are TRBV24-1 and TRBJ2-2; TRBD1 matches 7 bases. J lost 1 base, V lost 3 bases, and 7 bases had no gene match. The CDR3 is 17 amino acids. CDR1 is KGHDR and CDR2 is SFDVKD in the germline V gene.

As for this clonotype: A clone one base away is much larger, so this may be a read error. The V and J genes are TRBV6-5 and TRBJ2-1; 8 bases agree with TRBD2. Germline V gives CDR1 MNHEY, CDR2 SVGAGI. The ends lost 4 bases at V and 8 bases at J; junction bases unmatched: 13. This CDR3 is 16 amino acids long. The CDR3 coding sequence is TGTGCCAGCAGTTCCCATTGGCGGGAGGACATTCATGAGCAGTTCTTC. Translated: CASSSHWREDIHEQFF.

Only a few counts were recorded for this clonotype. CDR3: CASSPNRGDNYGYTF. CDR3 bases: TGTGCCAGCAGCCCAAACAGGGGTGATAACTATGGCTACACCTTC. The genes are TRBV5-4 and TRBJ1-2; the match to TRBD1 covers 7 bases. The V gene's germline CDR1 is SGHNT and CDR2 YYREEE (reference sequence). After removal of 4 bases from V and 1 base from J, the junction contained 7 bases not matched to a gene. CDR3 length: 15 amino acids.

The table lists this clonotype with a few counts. The CDR3 DNA sequence: TGCGCCAGCAGCCGAGGGGTGTCCTCCCGCATGAACACTGAAGCTTTCTTT. It encodes CASSRGVSSRMNTEAFF. V and J are TRBV4-1 and TRBJ1-1, with a possible D match to TRBD1 (5 bases). Trimming stripped 4 bases from V and 0 bases from J, with 18 bases between. From germline, CDR1 is MGHRA and CDR2 YSYEKL. The CDR3 is 17 amino acids.

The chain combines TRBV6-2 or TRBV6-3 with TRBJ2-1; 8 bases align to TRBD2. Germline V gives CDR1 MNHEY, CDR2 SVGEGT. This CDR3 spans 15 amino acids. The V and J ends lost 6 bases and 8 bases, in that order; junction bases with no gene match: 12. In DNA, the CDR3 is TGTGCCAGCAGGCGGGGGACTAGAATAGTCCATGAGCAGTTCTTC. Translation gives CASRRGTRIVHEQFF.

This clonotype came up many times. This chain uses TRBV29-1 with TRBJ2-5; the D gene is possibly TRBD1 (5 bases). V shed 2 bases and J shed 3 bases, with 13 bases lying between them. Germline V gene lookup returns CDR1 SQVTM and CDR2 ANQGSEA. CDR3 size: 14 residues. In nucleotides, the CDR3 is TGCAGCGTTGAAACATGGGCCAGGGAAGAGACCCAGTACTTC. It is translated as CSVETWAREETQYF.

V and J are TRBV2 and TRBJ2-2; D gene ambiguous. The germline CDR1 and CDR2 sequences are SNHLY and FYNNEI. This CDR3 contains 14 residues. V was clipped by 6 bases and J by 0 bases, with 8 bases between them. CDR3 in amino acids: CASRASANTGELFF. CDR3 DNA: TGTGCCAGCAGAGCGAGCGCGAACACCGGGGAGCTGTTTTTT.

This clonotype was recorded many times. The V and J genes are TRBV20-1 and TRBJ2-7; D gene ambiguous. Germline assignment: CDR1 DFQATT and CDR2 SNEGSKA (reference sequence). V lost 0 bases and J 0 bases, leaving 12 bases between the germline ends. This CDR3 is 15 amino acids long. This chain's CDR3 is CSARDFASYSYEQYF. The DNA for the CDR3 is TGCAGTGCTAGAGATTTCGCTAGTTACTCCTACGAGCAGTACTTC.

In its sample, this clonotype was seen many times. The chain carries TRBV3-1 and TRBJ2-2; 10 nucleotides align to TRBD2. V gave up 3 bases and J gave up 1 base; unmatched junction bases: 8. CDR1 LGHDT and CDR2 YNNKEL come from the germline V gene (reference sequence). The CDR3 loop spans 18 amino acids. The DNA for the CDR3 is TGTGCCAGCAGCCACCGCCTAGCGGGAGCCCAGAACACCGGGGAGCTGTTTTTT. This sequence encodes CASSHRLAGAQNTGELFF.

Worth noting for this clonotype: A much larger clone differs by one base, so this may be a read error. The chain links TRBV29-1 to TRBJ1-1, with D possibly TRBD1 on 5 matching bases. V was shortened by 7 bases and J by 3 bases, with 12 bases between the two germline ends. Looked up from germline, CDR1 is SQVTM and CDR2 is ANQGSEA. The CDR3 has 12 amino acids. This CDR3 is CSAGRIYTEAFF. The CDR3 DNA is TGCAGCGCGGGACGGATATACACTGAAGCTTTCTTT.

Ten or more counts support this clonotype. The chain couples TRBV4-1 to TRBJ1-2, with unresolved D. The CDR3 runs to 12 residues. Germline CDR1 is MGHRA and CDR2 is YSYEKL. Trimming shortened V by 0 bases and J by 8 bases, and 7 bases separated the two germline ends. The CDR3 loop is CASSQDGGGYTF. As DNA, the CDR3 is TGCGCCAGCAGCCAAGACGGAGGAGGCTACACCTTC.

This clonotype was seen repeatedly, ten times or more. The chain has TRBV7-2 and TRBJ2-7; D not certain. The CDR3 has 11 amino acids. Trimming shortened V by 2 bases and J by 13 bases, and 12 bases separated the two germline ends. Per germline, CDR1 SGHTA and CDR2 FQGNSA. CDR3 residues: CASSLPEPFYF. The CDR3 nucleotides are TGTGCCAGCAGCTTACCGGAGCCGTTTTACTTC.

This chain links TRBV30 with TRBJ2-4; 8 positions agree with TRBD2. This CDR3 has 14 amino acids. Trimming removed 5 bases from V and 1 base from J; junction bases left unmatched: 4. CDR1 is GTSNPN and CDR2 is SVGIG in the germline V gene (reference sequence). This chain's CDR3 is CAWGAGVAKNIQYF. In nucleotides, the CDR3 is TGTGCCTGGGGAGCGGGAGTGGCCAAAAACATTCAGTACTTC.

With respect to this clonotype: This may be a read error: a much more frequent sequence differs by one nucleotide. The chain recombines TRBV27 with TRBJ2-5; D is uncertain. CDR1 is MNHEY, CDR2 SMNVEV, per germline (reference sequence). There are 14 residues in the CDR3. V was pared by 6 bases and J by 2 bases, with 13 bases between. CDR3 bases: TGTGCCAGCAGCCCACCCATCGGTCAAGAGACCCAGTACTTC. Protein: CASSPPIGQETQYF.

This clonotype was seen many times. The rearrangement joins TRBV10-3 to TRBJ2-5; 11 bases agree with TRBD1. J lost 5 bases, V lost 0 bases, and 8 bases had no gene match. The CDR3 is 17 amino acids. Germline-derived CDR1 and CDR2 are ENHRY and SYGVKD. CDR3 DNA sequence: TGTGCCATCAGTGAGTCGACCGGACAGGGGGCGTGGGAGACCCAGTACTTC. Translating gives CAISESTGQGAWETQYF.

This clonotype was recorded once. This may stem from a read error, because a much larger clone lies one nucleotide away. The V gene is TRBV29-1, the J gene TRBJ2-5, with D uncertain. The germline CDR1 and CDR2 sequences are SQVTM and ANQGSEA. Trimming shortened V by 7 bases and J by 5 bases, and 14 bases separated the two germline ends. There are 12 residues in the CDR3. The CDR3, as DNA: TGCAGCGCAATCCAGGTGCGGGAGACCCAGTACTTC. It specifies CSAIQVRETQYF.

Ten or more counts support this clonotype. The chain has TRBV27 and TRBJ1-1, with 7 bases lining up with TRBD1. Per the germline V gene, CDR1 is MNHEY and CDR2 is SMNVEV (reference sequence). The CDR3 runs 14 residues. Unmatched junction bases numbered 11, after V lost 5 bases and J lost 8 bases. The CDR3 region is CASSPPGQLDEAFF. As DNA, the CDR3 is TGTGCCAGCAGTCCCCCGGGACAGCTCGACGAAGCTTTCTTT.

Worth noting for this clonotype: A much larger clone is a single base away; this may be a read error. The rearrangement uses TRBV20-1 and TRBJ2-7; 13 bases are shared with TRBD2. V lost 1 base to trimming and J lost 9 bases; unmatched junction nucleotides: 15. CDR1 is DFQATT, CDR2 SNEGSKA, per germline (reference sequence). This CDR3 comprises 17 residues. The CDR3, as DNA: TGCAGTGCTAGAGGTGATCTCGGACTAGCGGGAGTGAGGGGGCAGTACTTC. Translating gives CSARGDLGLAGVRGQYF.

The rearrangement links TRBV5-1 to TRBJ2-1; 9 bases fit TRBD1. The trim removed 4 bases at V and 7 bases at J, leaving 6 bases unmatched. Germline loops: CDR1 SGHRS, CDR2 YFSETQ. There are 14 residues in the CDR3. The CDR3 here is CASSQGQGLNEQFF. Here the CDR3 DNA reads TGCGCCAGCAGCCAGGGACAGGGATTAAATGAGCAGTTCTTC.